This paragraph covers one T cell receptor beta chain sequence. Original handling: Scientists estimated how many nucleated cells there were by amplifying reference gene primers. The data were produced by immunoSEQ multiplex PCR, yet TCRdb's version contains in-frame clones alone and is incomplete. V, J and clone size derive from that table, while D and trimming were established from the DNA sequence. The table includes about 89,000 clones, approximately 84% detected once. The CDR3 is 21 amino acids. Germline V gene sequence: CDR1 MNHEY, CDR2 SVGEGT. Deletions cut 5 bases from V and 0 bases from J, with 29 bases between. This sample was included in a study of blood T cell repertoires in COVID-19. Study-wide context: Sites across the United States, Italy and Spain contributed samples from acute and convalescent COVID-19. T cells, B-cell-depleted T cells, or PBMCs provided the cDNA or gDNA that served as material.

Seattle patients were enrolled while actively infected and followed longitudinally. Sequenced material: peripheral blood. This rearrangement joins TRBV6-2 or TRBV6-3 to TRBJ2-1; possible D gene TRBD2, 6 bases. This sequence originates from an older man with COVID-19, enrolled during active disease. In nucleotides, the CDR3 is TGTGCCAGCAGTGAGCATCGGGAGCTCCTGAGGCCGGTGGGCTCCTACAATGAGCAGTTCTTC. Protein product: CASSEHRELLRPVGSYNEQFF.